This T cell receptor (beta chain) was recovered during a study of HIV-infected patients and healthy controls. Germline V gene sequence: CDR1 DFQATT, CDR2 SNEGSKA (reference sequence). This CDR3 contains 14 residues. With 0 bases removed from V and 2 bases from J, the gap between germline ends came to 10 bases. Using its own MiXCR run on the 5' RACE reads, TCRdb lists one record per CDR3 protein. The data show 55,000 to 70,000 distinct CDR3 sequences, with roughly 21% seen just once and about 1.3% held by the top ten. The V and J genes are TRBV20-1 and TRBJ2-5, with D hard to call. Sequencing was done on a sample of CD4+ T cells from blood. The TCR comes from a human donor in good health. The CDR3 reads CSARDPGTQETQYF. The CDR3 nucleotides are TGCAGTGCTAGAGACCCCGGAACACAAGAGACCCAGTACTTC.